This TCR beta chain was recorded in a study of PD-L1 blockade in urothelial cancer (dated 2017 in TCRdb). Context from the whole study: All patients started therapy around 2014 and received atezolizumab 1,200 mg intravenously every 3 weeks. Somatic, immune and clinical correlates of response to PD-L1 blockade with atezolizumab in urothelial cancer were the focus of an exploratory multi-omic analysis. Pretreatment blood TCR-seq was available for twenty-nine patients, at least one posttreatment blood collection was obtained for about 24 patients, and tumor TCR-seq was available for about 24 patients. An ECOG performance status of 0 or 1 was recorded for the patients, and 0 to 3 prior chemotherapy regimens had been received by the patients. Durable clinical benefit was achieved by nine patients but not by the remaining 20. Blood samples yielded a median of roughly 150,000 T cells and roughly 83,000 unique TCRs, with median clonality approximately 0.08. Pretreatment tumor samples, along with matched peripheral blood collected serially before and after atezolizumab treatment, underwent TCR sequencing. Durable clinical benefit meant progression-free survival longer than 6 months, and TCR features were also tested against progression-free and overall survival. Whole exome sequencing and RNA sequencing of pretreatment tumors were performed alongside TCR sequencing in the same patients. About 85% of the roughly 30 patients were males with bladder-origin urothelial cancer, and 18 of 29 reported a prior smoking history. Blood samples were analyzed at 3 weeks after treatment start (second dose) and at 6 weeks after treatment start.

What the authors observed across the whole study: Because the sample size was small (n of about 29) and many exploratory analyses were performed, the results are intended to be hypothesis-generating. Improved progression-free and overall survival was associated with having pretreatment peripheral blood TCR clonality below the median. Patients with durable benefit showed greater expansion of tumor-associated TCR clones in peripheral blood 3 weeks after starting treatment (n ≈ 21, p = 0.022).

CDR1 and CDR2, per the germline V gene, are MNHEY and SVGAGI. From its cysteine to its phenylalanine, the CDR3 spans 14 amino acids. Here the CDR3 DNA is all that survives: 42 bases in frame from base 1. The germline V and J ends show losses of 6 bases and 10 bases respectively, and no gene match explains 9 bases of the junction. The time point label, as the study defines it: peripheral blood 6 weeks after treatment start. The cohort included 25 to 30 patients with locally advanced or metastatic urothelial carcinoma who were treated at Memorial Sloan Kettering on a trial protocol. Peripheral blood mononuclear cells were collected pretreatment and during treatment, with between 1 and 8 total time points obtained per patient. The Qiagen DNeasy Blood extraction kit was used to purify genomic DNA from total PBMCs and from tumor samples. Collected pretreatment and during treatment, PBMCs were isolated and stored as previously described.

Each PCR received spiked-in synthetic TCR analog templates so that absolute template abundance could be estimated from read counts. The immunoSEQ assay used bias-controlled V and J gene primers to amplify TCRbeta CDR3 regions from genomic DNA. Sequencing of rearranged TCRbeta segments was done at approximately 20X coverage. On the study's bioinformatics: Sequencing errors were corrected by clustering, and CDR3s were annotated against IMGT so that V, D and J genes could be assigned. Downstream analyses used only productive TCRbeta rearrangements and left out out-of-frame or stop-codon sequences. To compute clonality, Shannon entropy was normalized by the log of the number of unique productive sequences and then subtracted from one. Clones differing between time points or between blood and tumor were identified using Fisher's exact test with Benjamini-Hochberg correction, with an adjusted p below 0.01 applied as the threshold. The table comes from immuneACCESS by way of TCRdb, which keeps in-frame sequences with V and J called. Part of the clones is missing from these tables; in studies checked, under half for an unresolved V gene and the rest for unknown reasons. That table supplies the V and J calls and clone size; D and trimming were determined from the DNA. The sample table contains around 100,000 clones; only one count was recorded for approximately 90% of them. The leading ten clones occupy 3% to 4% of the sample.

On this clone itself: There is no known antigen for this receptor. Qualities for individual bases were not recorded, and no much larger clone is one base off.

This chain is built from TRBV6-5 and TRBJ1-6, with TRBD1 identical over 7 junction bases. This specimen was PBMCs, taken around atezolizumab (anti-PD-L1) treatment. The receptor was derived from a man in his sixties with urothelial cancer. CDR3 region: CASRTGAGVSPLHF. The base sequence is TGTGCCAGCAGAACAGGGGCAGGGGTATCACCCCTCCACTTT.